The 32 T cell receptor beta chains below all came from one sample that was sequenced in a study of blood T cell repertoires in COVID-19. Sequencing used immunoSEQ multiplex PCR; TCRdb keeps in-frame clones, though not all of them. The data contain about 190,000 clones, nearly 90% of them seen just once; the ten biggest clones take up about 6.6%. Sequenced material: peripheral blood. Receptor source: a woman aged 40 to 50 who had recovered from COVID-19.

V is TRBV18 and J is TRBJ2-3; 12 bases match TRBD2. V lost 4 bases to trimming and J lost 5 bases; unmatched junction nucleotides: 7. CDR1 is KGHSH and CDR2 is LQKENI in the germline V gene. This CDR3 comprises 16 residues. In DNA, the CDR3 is TGTGCCAGCTCACGACTAGCGGGAGTACTTGGAGATACGCAGTATTTT. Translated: CASSRLAGVLGDTQYF.

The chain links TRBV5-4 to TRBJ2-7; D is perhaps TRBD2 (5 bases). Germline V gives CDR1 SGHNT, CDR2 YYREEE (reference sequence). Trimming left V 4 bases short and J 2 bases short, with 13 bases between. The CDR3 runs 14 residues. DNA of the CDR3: TGTGCCAGCAGCCCATCTGGGAGAACCTACGAGCAGTACTTC. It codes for CASSPSGRTYEQYF.

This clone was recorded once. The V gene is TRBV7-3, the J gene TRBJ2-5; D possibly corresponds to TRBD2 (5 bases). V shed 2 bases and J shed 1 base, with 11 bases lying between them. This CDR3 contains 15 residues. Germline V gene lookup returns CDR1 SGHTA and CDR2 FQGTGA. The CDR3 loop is CASSLRASGQETQYF. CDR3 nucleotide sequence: TGTGCCAGCAGCTTACGGGCGAGCGGCCAAGAGACCCAGTACTTC.

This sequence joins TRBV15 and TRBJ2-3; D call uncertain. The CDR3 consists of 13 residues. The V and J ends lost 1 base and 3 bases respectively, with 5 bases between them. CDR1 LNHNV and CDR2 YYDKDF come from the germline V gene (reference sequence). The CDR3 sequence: CATSRAETDTQYF. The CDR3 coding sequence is TGTGCCACCAGCAGAGCGGAGACAGATACGCAGTATTTT.

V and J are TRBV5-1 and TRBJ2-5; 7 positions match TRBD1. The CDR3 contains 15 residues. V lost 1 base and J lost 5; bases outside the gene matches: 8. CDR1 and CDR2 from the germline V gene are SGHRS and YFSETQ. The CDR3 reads CASSLIRGKEETQYF. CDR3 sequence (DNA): TGCGCCAGCAGCTTGATCAGGGGGAAGGAGGAGACCCAGTACTTC.

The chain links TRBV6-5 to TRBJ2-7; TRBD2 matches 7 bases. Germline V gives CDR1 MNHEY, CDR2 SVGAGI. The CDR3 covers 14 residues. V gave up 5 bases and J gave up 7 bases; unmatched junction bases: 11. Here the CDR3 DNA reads TGTGCCAGCAGTCCACTAGCGCTCCCAGGGGAGCAGTACTTC. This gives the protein CASSPLALPGEQYF.

The CDR3 spells CASSLPGRGEGEQYF. In DNA, the CDR3 is TGTGCCAGCAGCCTCCCCGGGAGGGGCGAGGGCGAGCAGTACTTC. The rearrangement uses TRBV9 and TRBJ2-7, with 8 bases fitting TRBD2. The CDR3 is made up of 15 amino acids. Germline V gene sequence: CDR1 SGDLS, CDR2 YYNGEE. The V gene end was trimmed by 4 bases and the J gene end by 6 bases; junction bases not matched to a gene: 12.

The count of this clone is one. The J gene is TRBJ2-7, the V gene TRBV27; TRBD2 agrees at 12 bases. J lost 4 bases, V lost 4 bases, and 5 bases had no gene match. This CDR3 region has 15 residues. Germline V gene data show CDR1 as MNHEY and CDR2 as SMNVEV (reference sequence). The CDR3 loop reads CASSSLGLAGYEQYF. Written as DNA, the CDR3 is TGTGCCAGCAGTTCCCTCGGACTAGCGGGGTACGAGCAGTACTTC.

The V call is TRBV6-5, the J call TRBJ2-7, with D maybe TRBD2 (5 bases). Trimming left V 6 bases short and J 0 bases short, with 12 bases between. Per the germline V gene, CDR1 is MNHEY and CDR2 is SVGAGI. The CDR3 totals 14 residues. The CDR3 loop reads CASRTGIYSYEQYF. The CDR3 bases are TGTGCCAGCAGGACCGGGATATACTCCTACGAGCAGTACTTC.

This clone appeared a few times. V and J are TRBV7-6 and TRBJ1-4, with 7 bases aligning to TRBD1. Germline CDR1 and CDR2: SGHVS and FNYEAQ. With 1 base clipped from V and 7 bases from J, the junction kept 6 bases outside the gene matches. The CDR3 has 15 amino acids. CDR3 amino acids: CASSLDPNRGEKLFF. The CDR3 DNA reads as TGTGCCAGCAGCTTAGATCCAAACAGGGGTGAAAAACTGTTTTTT.

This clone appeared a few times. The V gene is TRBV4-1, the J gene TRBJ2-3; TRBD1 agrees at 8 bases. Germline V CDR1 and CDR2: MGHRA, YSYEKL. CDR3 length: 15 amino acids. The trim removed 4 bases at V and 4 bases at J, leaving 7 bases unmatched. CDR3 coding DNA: TGCGCCAGCAGCCCCGTGGACAGGGAGGCAGATACGCAGTATTTT. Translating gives CASSPVDREADTQYF.

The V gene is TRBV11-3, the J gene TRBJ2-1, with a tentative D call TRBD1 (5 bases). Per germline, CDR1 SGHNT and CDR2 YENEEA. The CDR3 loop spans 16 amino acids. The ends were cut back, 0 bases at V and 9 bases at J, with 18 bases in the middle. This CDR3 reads CASSLDRVPGQGEQFF. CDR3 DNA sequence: TGTGCCAGCAGCTTAGATCGGGTACCCGGGCAGGGTGAGCAGTTCTTC.

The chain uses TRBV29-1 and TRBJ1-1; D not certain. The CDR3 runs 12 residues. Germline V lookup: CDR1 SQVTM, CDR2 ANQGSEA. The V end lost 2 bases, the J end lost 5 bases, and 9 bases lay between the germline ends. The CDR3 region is CSVERGETEAFF. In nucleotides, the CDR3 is TGCAGCGTTGAACGGGGAGAAACTGAAGCTTTCTTT.

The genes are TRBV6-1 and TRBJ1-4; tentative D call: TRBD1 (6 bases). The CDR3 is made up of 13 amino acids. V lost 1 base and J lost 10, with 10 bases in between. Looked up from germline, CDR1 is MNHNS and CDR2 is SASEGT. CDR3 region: CASSEGEGGKLFF. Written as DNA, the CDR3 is TGTGCCAGCAGTGAAGGGGAGGGGGGAAAACTGTTTTTT.

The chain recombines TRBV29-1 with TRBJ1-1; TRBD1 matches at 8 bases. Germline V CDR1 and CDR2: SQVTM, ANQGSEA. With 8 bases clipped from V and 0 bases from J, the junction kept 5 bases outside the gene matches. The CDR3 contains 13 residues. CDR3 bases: TGCAGCACCCGACAGGGGTTGAACACTGAAGCTTTCTTT. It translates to CSTRQGLNTEAFF.

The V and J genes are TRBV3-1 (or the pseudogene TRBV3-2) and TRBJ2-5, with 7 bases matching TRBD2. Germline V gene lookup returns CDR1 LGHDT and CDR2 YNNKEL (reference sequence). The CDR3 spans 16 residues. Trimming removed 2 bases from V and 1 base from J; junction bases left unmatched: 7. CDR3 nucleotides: TGTGCCAGCAGCCAAACGATGATAGCGGGCCAAGAGACCCAGTACTTC. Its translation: CASSQTMIAGQETQYF.

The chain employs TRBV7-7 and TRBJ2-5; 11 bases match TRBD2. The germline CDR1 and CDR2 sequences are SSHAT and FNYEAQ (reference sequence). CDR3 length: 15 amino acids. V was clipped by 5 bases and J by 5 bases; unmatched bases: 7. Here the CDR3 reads CASSLSGRAGETQYF. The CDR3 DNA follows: TGTGCCAGCAGCCTTAGCGGGAGGGCCGGGGAGACCCAGTACTTC.

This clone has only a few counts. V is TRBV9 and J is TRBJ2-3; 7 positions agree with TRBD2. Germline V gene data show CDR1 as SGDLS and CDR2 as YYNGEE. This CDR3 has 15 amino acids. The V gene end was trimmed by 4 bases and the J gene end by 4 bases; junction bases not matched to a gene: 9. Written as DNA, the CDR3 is TGTGCCAGCAGCATGGACCGCGGGGGTCCAGATACGCAGTATTTT. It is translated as CASSMDRGGPDTQYF.

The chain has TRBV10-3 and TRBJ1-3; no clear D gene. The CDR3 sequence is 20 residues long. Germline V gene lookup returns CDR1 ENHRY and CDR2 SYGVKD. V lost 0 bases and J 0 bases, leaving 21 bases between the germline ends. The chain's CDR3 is CAISESRGPSSSSSGNTIYF. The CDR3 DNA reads TGTGCCATCAGTGAGTCGAGAGGTCCATCTTCTTCAAGCTCTGGAAACACCATATATTTT.

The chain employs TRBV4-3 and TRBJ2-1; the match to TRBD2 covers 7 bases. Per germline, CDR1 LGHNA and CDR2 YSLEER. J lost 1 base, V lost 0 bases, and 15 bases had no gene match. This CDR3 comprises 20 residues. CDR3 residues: CASSQDRLAGRELSYNEQFF. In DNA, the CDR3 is TGCGCCAGCAGCCAAGACAGGCTCGCGGGGCGGGAGTTGTCCTACAATGAGCAGTTCTTC.

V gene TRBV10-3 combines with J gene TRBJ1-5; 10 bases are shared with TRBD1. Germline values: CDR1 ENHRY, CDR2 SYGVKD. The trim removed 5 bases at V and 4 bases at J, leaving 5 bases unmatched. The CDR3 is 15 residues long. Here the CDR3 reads CAISNRDRGNQPQHF. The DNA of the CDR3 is TGTGCCATCAGTAACCGGGACAGGGGAAATCAGCCCCAGCATTTT.

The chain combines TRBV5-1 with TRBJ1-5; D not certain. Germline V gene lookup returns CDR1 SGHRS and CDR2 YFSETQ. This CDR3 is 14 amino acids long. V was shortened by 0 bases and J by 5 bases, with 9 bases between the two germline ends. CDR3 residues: CASSLAGGDQPQHF. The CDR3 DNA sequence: TGCGCCAGCAGCTTGGCCGGAGGCGATCAGCCCCAGCATTTT.

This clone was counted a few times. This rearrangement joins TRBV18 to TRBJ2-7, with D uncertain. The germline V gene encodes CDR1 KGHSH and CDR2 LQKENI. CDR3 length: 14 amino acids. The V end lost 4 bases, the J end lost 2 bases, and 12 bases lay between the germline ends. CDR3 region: CASSRPPVAYEQYF. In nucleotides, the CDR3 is TGTGCCAGCTCACGGCCGCCCGTCGCCTACGAGCAGTACTTC.

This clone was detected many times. Here the CDR3 DNA reads TGTGCCAGCTCCCGGGACAGCCAGGCCCCCCTCCACTTT. Translating it yields CASSRDSQAPLHF. This rearrangement joins TRBV27 to TRBJ1-6; 7 bases match TRBD1. The V segment lost 8 bases and the J segment 13 bases; nucleotides outside the gene matches: 11. The CDR3 sequence is 13 residues long. The germline V gene has CDR1 MNHEY and CDR2 SMNVEV (reference sequence).

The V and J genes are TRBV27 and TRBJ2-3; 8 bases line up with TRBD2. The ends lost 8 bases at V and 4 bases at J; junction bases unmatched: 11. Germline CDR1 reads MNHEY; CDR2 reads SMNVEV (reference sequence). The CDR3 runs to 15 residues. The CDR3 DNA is TGTGCCAGCGCGCGAGCGGGAGCGTTGTCAGATACGCAGTATTTT. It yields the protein CASARAGALSDTQYF.

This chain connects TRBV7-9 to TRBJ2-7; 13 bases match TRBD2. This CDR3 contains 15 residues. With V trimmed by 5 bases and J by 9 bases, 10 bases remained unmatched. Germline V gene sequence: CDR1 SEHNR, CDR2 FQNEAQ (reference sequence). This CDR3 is CASSVAGTSGIPQYF. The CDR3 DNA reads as TGTGCCAGCAGCGTTGCCGGGACTAGCGGGATCCCGCAGTACTTC. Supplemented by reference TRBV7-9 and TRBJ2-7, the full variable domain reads DTGVSQNPRHKITKRGQNVTFRCDPISEHNRLYWYRQTLGQGPEFLTYFQNEAQLEKSRLLSDRFSAERPKGSFSTLEIQRTEQGDSAMYLCASSVAGTSGIPQYFGPGTRLTVT.

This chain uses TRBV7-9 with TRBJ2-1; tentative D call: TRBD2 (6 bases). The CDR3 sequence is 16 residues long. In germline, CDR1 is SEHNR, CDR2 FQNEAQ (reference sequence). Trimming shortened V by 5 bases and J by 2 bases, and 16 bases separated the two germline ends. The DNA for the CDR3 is TGTGCCAGCAGCCCCGGGACTTCAGCGGCCTACAATGAGCAGTTCTTC. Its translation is CASSPGTSAAYNEQFF.

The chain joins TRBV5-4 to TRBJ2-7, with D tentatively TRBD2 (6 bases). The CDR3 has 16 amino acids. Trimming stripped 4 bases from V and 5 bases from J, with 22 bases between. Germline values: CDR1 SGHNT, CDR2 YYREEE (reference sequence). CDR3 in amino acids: CASSGKGLGGPHEQYF. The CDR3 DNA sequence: TGTGCCAGCAGCGGGAAGGGCTTGGGAGGCCCCCACGAGCAGTACTTC.

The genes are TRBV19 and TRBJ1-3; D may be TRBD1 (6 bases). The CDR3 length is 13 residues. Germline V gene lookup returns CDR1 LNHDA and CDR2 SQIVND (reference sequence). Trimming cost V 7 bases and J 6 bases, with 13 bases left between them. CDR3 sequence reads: CASTQPGVNTIYF. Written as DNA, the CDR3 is TGTGCCAGTACCCAGCCAGGGGTAAACACCATATATTTT. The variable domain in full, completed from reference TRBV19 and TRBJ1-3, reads DGGITQSPKYLFRKEGQNVTLSCEQNLNHDAMYWYRQDPGQGLRLIYYSQIVNDFQKGDIAEGYSVSREKKESFPLTVTSAQKNPTAFYLCASTQPGVNTIYFGEGSWLTVV.

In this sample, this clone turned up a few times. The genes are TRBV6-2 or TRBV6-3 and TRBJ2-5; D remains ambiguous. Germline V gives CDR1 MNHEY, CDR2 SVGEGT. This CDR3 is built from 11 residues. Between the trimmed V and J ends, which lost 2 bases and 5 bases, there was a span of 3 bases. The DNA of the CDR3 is TGTGCCAGCAGTTACGCGGAGACCCAGTACTTC. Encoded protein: CASSYAETQYF.

CDR3 protein: CASSGIFTSGRRTGELFF. The CDR3 nucleotides are TGTGCCAGCAGTGGAATTTTCACTAGCGGGAGGAGGACCGGGGAGCTGTTTTTT. This sequence joins TRBV6-1 and TRBJ2-2; TRBD2 matches at 12 bases. Trimming cost V 4 bases and J 5 bases; bases outside gene matches: 11. Germline values: CDR1 MNHNS, CDR2 SASEGT. The CDR3 length is 18 residues.

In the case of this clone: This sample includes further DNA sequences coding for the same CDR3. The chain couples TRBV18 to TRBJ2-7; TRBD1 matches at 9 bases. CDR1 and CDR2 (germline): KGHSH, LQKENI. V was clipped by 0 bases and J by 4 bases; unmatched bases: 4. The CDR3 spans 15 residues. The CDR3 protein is CASSPPGQGSYEQYF. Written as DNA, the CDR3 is TGTGCCAGCTCACCACCCGGACAGGGGAGTTACGAGCAGTACTTC.